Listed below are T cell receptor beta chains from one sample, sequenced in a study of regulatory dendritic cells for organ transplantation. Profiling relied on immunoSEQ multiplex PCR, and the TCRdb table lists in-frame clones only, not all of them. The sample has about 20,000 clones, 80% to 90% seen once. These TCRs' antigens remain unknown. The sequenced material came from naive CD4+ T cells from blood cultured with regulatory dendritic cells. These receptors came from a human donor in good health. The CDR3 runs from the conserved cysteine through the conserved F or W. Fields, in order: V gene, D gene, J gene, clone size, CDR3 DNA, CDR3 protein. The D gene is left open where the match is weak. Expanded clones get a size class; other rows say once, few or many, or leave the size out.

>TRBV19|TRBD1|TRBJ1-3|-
TGTGCCAGTCAAACAGGGGCTGGAAACACCATATATTTT
CASQTGAGNTIYF
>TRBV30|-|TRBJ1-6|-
TGTGCCTGGGCTACCCGACACGAACCCCTCCACTTT
CAWATRHEPLHF
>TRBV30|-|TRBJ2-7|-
TGTGCCTGGACCCCCGGGGGCTCTTACTACGAGCAGTACTTC
CAWTPGGSYYEQYF
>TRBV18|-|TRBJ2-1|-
TGTGCCAGCTCACCCACGCGAAACAATGAGCAGTTCTTC
CASSPTRNNEQFF
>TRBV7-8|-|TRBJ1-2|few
TGTGCCAGCACCCCCACTCCCCTGGGGGTTAATGGCTACACCTTC
CASTPTPLGVNGYTF
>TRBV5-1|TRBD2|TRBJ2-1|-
TGCGCCAGCACCTGGGGACTAGCGGATTACAATGAGCAGTTCTTC
CASTWGLADYNEQFF
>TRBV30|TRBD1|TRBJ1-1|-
TGTGCCTGGAGATTGGCCGGGACAGGGGGCACTGAAGCTTTCTTT
CAWRLAGTGGTEAFF
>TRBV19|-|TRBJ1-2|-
TGTGCCAGTAGTATTCGGGACTCAGCTGACTTCTATGGCTACACCTTC
CASSIRDSADFYGYTF
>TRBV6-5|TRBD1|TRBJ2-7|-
TGTGCCAGCAGTAAACCGGGACAGATAATGTACGAGCAGTACTTC
CASSKPGQIMYEQYF
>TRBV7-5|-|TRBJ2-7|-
TGTGCCAGAAGCTTAAAATGGGGTATCTACGAGCAGTACTTC
CARSLKWGIYEQYF
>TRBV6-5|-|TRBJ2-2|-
TGTGCCAGCGGGACCTCCGGGGAGCTGTTTTTT
CASGTSGELFF
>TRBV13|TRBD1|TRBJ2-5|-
TGTGCCAGCAGCACAGGGGACAGGGGGAGGCAAGAGACCCAGTACTTC
CASSTGDRGRQETQYF
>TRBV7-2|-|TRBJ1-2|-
TGTGCCAGCAGCTTATTTAGGGCCACAGGGCAAACGTCCTATGGCTACACCTTC
CASSLFRATGQTSYGYTF
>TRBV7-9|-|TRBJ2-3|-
TGTGCCAGCAGCCACAGGGGCACAGATACGCAGTATTTT
CASSHRGTDTQYF
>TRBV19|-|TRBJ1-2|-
TGTGCCAGTAGTATCCCAGGCTTCAATTATGGCTACACCTTC
CASSIPGFNYGYTF
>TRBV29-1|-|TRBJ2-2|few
TGCAGCGCTGTCGGCGGGGAGCTGTTTTTT
CSAVGGELFF
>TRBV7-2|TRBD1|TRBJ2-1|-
TGTGCCAGCAGCTTAGCGAGGCCGGGACAGGGCCATGAGCAGTTCTTC
CASSLARPGQGHEQFF
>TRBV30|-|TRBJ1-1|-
TGTGCCTGTACGGGGCTGCGTGCCGTCCCTGAAGCTTTCTTT
CACTGLRAVPEAFF
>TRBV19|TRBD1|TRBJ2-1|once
TGTGCCAGTAGTATAACCGGGACAGGGAACAATGAGCAGTTCTTC
CASSITGTGNNEQFF
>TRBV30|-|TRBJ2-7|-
TGTGCCTGGAGTGCGGGATACGAGCAGTACTTC
CAWSAGYEQYF
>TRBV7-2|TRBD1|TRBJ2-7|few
TGTGCCAGCAGCATACGGGACAGGGAAACCGAGCAGTACTTC
CASSIRDRETEQYF
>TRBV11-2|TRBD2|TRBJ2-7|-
TGTGCCAGCAGCTTCACACCGGGACTACGCTCCTACGAGCAGTACTTC
CASSFTPGLRSYEQYF
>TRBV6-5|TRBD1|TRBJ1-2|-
TGTGCCAGCAGTGGCAGACAGGGTGGCTACACCTTC
CASSGRQGGYTF
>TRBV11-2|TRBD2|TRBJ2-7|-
TGTGCCAGCAGCTTAGCCGGGCGGGAGATGATCTACGAGCAGTACTTC
CASSLAGREMIYEQYF
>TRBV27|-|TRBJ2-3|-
TGTGCCAGCAGTCTAGGTCCAGGGAAGGTTTATGCAGATACGCAGTATTTT
CASSLGPGKVYADTQYF
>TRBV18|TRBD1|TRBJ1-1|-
TGTGCCAGCTCACCCACAGGGGGGATGAACACTGAAGCTTTCTTT
CASSPTGGMNTEAFF
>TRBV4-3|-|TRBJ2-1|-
TGCGCCAGCAGCCAAGTTCGGGTCTCTGGGTACAATGAGCAGTTCTTC
CASSQVRVSGYNEQFF
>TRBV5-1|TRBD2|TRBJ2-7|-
TGCGCCAGCAGCTCACTAGCGGTCAGCTCCTACGAGCAGTACTTC
CASSSLAVSSYEQYF
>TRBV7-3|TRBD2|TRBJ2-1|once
TGTGCCAGCAGCTTAACTAGCGGGGGGTATGAGCAGTTCTTC
CASSLTSGGYEQFF
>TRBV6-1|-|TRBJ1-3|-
TGTGCCAGCAGGGGAGGCCGCTACTCTGGAAACACCATATATTTT
CASRGGRYSGNTIYF
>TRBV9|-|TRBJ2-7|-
TGTGCCAGCAGCCCTCGGGAGATACACTCCTACGAGCAGTACTTC
CASSPREIHSYEQYF
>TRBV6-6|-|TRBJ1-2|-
TGTGCCAGCAGTTATTTCTACGCGATGGTCTATGGCTACACCTTC
CASSYFYAMVYGYTF
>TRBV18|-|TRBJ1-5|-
TGTGCCAGCTCCCCCTCGCAGATCTATAGCAATCAGCCCCAGCATTTT
CASSPSQIYSNQPQHF
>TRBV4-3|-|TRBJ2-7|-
TGCGCCAGCAGCCAAGAGGCGATAAGGACAGTCTCCTACGAGCAGTACTTC
CASSQEAIRTVSYEQYF
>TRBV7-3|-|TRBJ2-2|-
TGTGCCAGCAGCTTAGTCGGAATCACCGGGGAGCTGTTTTTT
CASSLVGITGELFF
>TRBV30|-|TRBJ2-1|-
TGTGCCTCCACCCGAGGTGGTGATGAGCAGTTCTTC
CASTRGGDEQFF
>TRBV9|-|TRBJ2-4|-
TGTGCCAGCAGCGTAAGTTCTTCTTTCGTCAAAAACATTCAGTACTTC
CASSVSSSFVKNIQYF
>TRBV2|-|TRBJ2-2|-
TGTGCCAGCATTGGACTGGGTCTTACCGGGGAGCTGTTTTTT
CASIGLGLTGELFF
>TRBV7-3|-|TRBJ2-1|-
TGTGCCAGCAGCTTAGCGAGGGATCTTATGAATGAGCAGTTCTTC
CASSLARDLMNEQFF
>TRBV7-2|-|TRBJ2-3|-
TGTGCCAGCAGCTTATCTATTGGCGGAGATACGCAGTATTTT
CASSLSIGGDTQYF
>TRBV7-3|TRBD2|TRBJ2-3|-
TGTGCCAGCAGCTTATGGAGCGGGGGGGCAGATACGCAGTATTTT
CASSLWSGGADTQYF
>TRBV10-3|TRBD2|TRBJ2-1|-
TGTGCCATCGGGACTAGCGGGAGTGGGAATGAGCAGTTCTTC
CAIGTSGSGNEQFF
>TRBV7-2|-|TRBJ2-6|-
TGTGCCAGCAGCCCGATCGGAGGGTCTGGGGCCAACGTCCTGACTTTC
CASSPIGGSGANVLTF
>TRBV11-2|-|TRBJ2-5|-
TGTGCCAGCAGCTTAGGACCCAGCCAAGAGACCCAGTACTTC
CASSLGPSQETQYF
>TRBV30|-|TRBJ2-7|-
TGTGCCTGGAATCCAGCGGGTGCAACCTCGGGAGAGCAGTACTTC
CAWNPAGATSGEQYF